This T cell receptor (beta chain) was sequenced during a study of CD8+ T cells in alopecia areata. Background on the study: Treated individuals took tofacitinib by mouth, 5 to 10 mg twice daily. Points from the study as a whole: Persistence in scalp and blood during tofacitinib was observed for many expanded lesional clones. The study found tofacitinib significantly decreased scalp clonality and expanded CD8+ clones among the top 100.

On this clone: Antigen specificity is unknown.

CDR1 is SQVTM and CDR2 is ANQGSEA in the germline V gene. V lost 4 bases and J lost 0, with 4 bases in between. There are 13 residues in the CDR3. cDNA reverse transcribed from extracted RNA served as the sequencing template. The method was immunoSEQ multiplex PCR; TCRdb's version includes in-frame clones alone and lacks a portion of them. The data contain approximately 90,000 clones, about two thirds of them singletons. Treatment denoted: oral pan-JAK inhibitor, 5-10 mg twice daily. Sequenced here: CD8+ T cells sorted from blood, sampled at approximately week 42, from a patient treated with tofacitinib. The chain uses TRBV29-1 and TRBJ2-6; D remains ambiguous. This sequence was found in a human donor with alopecia areata. CDR3 coding DNA: TGCAGCGTTGGCCTCTCTGGGGCCAACGTCCTGACTTTC. It is translated as CSVGLSGANVLTF.